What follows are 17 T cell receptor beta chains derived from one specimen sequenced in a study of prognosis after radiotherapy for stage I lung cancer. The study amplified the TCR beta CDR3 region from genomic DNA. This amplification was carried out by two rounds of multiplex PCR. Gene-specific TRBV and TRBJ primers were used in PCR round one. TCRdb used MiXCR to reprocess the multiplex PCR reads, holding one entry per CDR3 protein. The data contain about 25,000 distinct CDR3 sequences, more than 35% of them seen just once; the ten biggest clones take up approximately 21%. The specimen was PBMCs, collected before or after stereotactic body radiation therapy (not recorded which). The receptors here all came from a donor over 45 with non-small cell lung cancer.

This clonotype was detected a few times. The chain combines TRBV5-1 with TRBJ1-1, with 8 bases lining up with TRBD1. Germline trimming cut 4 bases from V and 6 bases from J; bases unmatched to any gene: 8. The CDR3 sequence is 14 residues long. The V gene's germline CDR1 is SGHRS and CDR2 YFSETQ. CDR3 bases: TGCGCCAGCAGCACGTGGCAGGGGGCCTCTGAAGCTTTCTTT. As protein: CASSTWQGASEAFF.

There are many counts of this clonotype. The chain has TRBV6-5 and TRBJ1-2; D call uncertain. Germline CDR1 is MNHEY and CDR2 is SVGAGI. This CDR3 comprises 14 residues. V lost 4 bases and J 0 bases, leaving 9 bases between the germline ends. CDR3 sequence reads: CASSLTDSNYGYTF. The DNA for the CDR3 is TGTGCCAGCAGTTTGACGGATTCTAACTATGGCTACACCTTC.

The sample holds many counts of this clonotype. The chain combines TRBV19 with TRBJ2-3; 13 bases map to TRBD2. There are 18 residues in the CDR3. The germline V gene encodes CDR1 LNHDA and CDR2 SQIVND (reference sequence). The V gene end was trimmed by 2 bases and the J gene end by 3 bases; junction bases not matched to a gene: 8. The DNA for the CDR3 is TGTGCCAGTAGTATAAGGGGGAGACTAGCGGGAGGAACAGATACGCAGTATTTT. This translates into CASSIRGRLAGGTDTQYF.

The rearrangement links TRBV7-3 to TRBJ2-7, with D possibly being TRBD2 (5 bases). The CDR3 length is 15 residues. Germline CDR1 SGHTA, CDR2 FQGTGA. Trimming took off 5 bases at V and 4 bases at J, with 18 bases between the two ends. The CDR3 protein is CASSPNRGSSYEQYF. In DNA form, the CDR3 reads TGTGCCAGCAGCCCCAACAGAGGGAGCTCGTACGAGCAGTACTTC. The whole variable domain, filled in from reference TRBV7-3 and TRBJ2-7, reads GAGVSQTPSNKVTEKGKYVELRCDPISGHTALYWYRQSLGQGPEFLIYFQGTGAADDSGLPNDRFFAVRPEGSVSTLKIQRTERGDSAVYLCASSPNRGSSYEQYFGPGTRLTVT.

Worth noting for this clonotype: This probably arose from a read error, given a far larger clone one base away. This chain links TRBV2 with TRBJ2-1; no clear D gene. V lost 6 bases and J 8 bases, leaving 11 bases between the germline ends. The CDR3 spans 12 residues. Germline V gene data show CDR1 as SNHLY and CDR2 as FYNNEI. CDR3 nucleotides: TGTGCCAGCAGCTTAGTCGTTTATGAGCAGTTCTTC. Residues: CASSLVVYEQFF.

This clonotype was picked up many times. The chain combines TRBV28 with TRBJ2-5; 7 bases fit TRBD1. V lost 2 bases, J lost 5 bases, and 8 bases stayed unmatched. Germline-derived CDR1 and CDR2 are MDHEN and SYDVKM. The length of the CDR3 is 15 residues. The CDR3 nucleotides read TGTGCCAGCAGTTTACTCGACAGGGCCGGGGAGACCCAGTACTTC. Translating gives CASSLLDRAGETQYF.

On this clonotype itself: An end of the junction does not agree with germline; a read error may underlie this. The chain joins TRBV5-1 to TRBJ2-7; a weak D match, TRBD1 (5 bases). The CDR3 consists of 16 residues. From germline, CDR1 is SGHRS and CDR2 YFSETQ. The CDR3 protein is CDSSLEQVTRSNEQYF. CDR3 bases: TGCGACAGCAGCTTGGAACAGGTCACCCGGAGCAATGAGCAGTACTTC.

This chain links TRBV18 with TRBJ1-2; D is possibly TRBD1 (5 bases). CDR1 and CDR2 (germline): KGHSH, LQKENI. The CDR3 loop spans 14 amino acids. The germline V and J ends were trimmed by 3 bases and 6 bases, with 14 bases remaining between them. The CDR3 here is CASSPYLDSNGYTF. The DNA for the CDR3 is TGTGCCAGCTCACCCTACTTAGACAGTAATGGCTACACCTTC.

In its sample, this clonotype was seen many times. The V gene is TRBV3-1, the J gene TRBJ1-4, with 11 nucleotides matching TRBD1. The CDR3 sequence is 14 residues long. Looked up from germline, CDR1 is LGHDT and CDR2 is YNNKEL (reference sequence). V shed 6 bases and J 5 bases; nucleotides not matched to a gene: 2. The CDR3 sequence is CASRRDRGNEKLFF. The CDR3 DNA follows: TGTGCCAGCAGACGGGACAGGGGGAATGAAAAACTGTTTTTT. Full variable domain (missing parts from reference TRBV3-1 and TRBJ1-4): DTAVSQTPKYLVTQMGNDKSIKCEQNLGHDTMYWYKQDSKKFLKIMFSYNNKELIINETVPNRFSPKSPDKAHLNLHINSLELGDSAVYFCASRRDRGNEKLFFGSGTQLSVL.

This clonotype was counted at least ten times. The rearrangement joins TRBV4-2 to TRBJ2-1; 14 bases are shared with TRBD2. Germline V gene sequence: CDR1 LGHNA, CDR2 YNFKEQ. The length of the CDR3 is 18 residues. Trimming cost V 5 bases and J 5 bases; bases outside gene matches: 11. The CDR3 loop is CASSSGGTSGRRHNEQFF. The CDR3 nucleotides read TGTGCCAGCAGCTCAGGAGGGACTAGCGGGAGACGGCACAATGAGCAGTTCTTC.

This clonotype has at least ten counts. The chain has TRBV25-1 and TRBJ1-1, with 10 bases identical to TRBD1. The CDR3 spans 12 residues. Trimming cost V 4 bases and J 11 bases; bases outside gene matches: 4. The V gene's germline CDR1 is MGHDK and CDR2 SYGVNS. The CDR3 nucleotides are TGTGCCAGCAGTGGACAGGGGGCTGTTGCTTTCTTT. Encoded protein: CASSGQGAVAFF.

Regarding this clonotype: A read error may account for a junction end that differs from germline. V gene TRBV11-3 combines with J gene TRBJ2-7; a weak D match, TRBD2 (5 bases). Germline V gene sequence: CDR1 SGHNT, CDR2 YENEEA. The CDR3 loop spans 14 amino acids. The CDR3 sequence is CAISLSWRPYEQYF. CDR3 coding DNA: TGTGCCATCAGCTTAAGCTGGAGGCCCTACGAGCAGTACTTC.

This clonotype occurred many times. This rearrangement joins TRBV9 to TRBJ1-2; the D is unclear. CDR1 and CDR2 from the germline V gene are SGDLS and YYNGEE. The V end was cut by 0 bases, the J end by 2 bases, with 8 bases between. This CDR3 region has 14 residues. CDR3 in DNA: TGTGCCAGCAGCGTAGCCTCCGGAAACTATGGCTACACCTTC. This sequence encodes CASSVASGNYGYTF.

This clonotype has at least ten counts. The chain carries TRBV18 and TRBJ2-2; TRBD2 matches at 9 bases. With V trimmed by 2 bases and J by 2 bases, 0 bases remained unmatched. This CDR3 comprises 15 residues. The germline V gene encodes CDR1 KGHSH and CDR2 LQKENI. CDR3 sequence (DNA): TGTGCCAGCTCACCAGGGACTAGCAACACCGGGGAGCTGTTTTTT. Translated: CASSPGTSNTGELFF.

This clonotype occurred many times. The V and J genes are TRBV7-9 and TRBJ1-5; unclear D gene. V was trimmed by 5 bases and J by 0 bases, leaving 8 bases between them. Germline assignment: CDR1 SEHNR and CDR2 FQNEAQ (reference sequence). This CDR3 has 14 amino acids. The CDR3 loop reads CASSLVDSNQPQHF. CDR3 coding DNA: TGTGCCAGCAGCCTCGTGGATAGCAATCAGCCCCAGCATTTT.

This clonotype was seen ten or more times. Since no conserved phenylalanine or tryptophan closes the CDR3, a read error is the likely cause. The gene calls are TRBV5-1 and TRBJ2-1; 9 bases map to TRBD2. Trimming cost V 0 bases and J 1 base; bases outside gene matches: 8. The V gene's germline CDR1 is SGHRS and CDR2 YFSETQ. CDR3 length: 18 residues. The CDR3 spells CASSLGASGARSYNEQFL. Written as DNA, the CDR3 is TGCGCCAGCAGCTTGGGGGCTAGCGGGGCCCGTTCCTACAATGAGCAGTTCCTC.

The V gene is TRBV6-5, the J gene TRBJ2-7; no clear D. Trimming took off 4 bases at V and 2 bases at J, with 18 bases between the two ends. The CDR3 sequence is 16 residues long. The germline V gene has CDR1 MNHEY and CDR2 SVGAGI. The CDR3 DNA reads TGTGCCAGCAGTTCACACGCGAGCCGGAGTGCCTACGAGCAGTACTTC. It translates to CASSSHASRSAYEQYF.